This entry describes one T cell receptor beta chain. Its antigen is currently unknown. Subsequent to a culture period of more than 8 days, CD4+ T cells were isolated. People in the vaccine group had not been infected with SARS-CoV-2 before, and their nucleocapsid antibodies were negative. These data come from a study of vaccination effects on CD4 cells after COVID-19. About the study: Antigen-specific CD4+ T cell clonotypes were called by their expansion after viral peptide-pool culture in ViraFEST.

Here immunoSEQ multiplex PCR was the method, and the copy in TCRdb shows in-frame clones only, minus some. This table has around 30,000 clones, about 60% appearing once. The sequence derives from a human donor who received a COVID-19 vaccine. The specimen comprised CD4+ T cells from PBMCs cultured without peptide, sampled before COVID-19 vaccination.

The DNA of the CDR3 is TGTGCCAGCAGTTCCCCGACTAAGAACACCGGGGAGCTGTTTTTT. As protein: CASSSPTKNTGELFF. V usage is TRBV27 and J usage is TRBJ2-2; tentatively, D is TRBD2 (5 bases). V was cut by 4 bases and J by 1 base, with 10 bases left in between. Germline V CDR1 and CDR2: MNHEY, SMNVEV (reference sequence). The CDR3 is 15 amino acids.